A selection of T cell receptor beta chains follows, all from one sample in a study of cytomegalovirus exposure and HLA in healthy donors. Assay used: immunoSEQ multiplex PCR; TCRdb lists only in-frame clones, some missing. The table shows roughly 84,000 clones, with roughly 80% occurring only once. Material: PBMCs. The receptors derive from a human donor in good health. Each CDR3 is given with its conserved first and last residue. D genes are given only for firm matches. Rows may omit the clone size; those that give it use once, few, many or a size class.

d_call,clone_size,j_call,v_call,cdr3_aa,cdr3_nt
-,-,TRBJ2-2,TRBV27,CASSPAAGGIGELFF,TGTGCCAGCAGTCCCGCGGCAGGGGGGATCGGGGAGCTGTTTTTT
TRBD1,-,TRBJ2-7,TRBV18,CASAGTAYEQYF,TGTGCCAGCGCCGGGACAGCGTACGAGCAGTACTTC
TRBD2,-,TRBJ2-3,TRBV27,CASSRGGESGDTQYF,TGTGCCAGCAGCCGGGGGGGCGAGAGCGGGGATACGCAGTATTTT
-,-,TRBJ2-5,TRBV11-3,CASSLGSGPRETQYF,TGTGCCAGCAGCTTAGGATCCGGCCCCAGGGAGACCCAGTACTTC
TRBD1,-,TRBJ2-7,TRBV11-3,CASSPRDRHPPDEQYF,TGTGCCAGCAGCCCCCGGGACAGGCACCCACCCGACGAGCAGTACTTC
-,few,TRBJ1-4,TRBV4-1,CASSQVARTTNEKLFF,TGCGCCAGCAGCCAAGTTGCCAGAACAACTAATGAAAAACTGTTTTTT
-,-,TRBJ1-1,TRBV9,CASSVKRELGTEAFF,TGTGCCAGCAGCGTAAAGAGGGAGCTTGGCACTGAAGCTTTCTTT
TRBD2,-,TRBJ2-3,TRBV4-3,CASSQASGEDTQYF,TGCGCCAGCAGCCAAGCCAGCGGGGAGGATACGCAGTATTTT
TRBD1,-,TRBJ1-1,TRBV6-6,CASSGEQGGTEAFF,TGTGCCAGCAGCGGTGAACAGGGGGGCACTGAAGCTTTCTTT
-,-,TRBJ1-1,TRBV30,CAWRPGTAEAFF,TGTGCCTGGAGGCCGGGAACTGCGGAAGCTTTCTTT
TRBD2,-,TRBJ2-5,TRBV9,CASSPAGLAEETQYF,TGTGCCAGCAGCCCAGCGGGACTAGCGGAAGAGACCCAGTACTTC
-,once,TRBJ2-3,TRBV13,CASSLTGLITDTQYF,TGTGCCAGCAGCTTGACAGGTCTCATCACAGATACGCAGTATTTT
TRBD1,-,TRBJ1-5,TRBV29-1,CSVEFGTGGSGNQPQHF,TGCAGCGTTGAATTCGGGACAGGGGGCAGTGGCAATCAGCCCCAGCATTTT
-,-,TRBJ2-7,TRBV30,CAWSVRGHPFYEQYF,TGTGCCTGGAGTGTCCGGGGACACCCTTTTTACGAGCAGTACTTC
TRBD1,-,TRBJ1-5,TRBV10-3,CAITRDRDQPQHF,TGTGCCATCACTAGGGACAGGGACCAGCCCCAGCATTTT
-,-,TRBJ2-2,TRBV5-1,CASTLHANTGELFF,TGCGCCAGCACCTTACATGCGAACACCGGGGAGCTGTTTTTT
-,-,TRBJ2-5,TRBV9,CASSVDRGGETQYF,TGTGCCAGCAGCGTAGACAGGGGAGGAGAGACCCAGTACTTC
-,-,TRBJ1-5,TRBV12-5,CASGLDRRHQPQHF,TGTGCTAGTGGCCTAGACAGGAGGCATCAGCCCCAGCATTTT
TRBD1,-,TRBJ1-6,TRBV6-5,CASRSGTGVSPLHF,TGTGCCAGCAGATCCGGGACAGGGGTATCACCCCTCCACTTT
-,few,TRBJ1-5,TRBV21-1,CASSFRDRVCDQPQHF,TGTGCCAGCAGCTTCCGGGACAGGGTATGCGATCAGCCCCAGCATTTT
-,-,TRBJ1-2,TRBV30,CAWSLTFNSRGYTF,TGTGCCTGGAGCCTCACCTTTAACTCGCGGGGCTACACCTTC
-,-,TRBJ1-2,TRBV20-1,CSATGDGYTF,TGCAGCGCGACGGGGGATGGCTACACCTTC
TRBD1,-,TRBJ1-2,TRBV16,CASSQGQGSYYGYTF,TGTGCCAGCAGCCAAGGACAGGGATCCTACTATGGCTACACCTTC
-,-,TRBJ2-7,TRBV6-5,CASSYTAGASYEQYF,TGTGCCAGCAGTTACACCGCAGGGGCCTCCTACGAGCAGTACTTC
-,-,TRBJ2-5,TRBV6-1,CASTYGETQYF,TGTGCCAGCACCTACGGGGAGACCCAGTACTTC
-,-,TRBJ1-1,TRBV27,CASSGGSLSLHRRAFF,TGTGCCAGCAGCGGGGGGAGCCTGTCGCTCCATAGAAGGGCTTTCTTT
-,-,TRBJ2-1,TRBV5-1,CASSTILRDNEQFF,TGCGCCAGCAGCACGATCCTTCGAGACAATGAGCAGTTCTTC
-,-,TRBJ2-7,TRBV11-2,CASSQRAETYEQYF,TGTGCCAGCAGCCAGAGGGCAGAAACCTACGAGCAGTACTTC
-,-,TRBJ1-1,TRBV5-1,CASSPGSTEAFF,TGCGCCAGCAGCCCGGGGAGTACTGAAGCTTTCTTT
-,-,TRBJ2-7,TRBV27,CASSPNPPYEQYF,TGTGCCAGCAGTCCCAATCCCCCCTACGAGCAGTACTTC
-,-,TRBJ1-2,TRBV5-6,CASESQGTYGYTF,TGTGCCAGCGAGTCACAGGGAACCTATGGCTACACCTTC
TRBD1,few,TRBJ1-4,TRBV6-1,CASSEGLGTGWEKLFF,TGTGCCAGCAGTGAAGGGCTTGGGACAGGTTGGGAAAAACTGTTTTTT
TRBD2,-,TRBJ2-3,TRBV5-4,CASSLGGGAPGAQYF,TGTGCCAGCAGCTTGGGCGGGGGGGCTCCAGGGGCGCAGTATTTT
TRBD1,-,TRBJ2-1,TRBV6-1,CASSERQGYYNEQFF,TGTGCCAGCAGTGAACGACAGGGGTACTACAATGAGCAGTTCTTC
TRBD1,-,TRBJ1-2,TRBV2,CASSHQGVDGYTF,TGTGCCAGCAGTCATCAGGGGGTCGATGGCTACACCTTC
TRBD1,-,TRBJ1-2,TRBV5-1,CASSLGQGAQGYTF,TGCGCCAGCAGCCTGGGACAGGGGGCGCAGGGCTACACCTTC
-,-,TRBJ1-5,TRBV7-9,CSSSLAYQPQHF,TGTTCCAGCAGCTTAGCCTATCAGCCCCAGCATTTT
TRBD1,-,TRBJ1-1,TRBV25-1,CASSDPTGGDTEAFF,TGTGCCAGCAGTGACCCTACAGGGGGGGACACTGAAGCTTTCTTT
-,-,TRBJ1-3,TRBV5-1,CASSQTPSGNTIYF,TGCGCCAGCAGCCAGACACCCTCTGGAAACACCATATATTTT
TRBD2,-,TRBJ2-1,TRBV5-1,CASSLGGAGGFFNEQFF,TGCGCCAGCAGCTTGGGTGGTGCGGGGGGCTTTTTTAATGAGCAGTTCTTC
TRBD1,-,TRBJ2-5,TRBV5-6,CASNPFWTGEIGVQETQYF,TGTGCCAGCAACCCTTTTTGGACAGGGGAGATAGGGGTCCAAGAGACCCAGTACTTC
-,-,TRBJ2-5,TRBV5-1,CASSFSLQETQYF,TGCGCCAGCAGCTTTTCTTTACAAGAGACCCAGTACTTC
-,-,TRBJ1-3,TRBV27,CASSLGGPGNTIYF,TGTGCCAGCAGTTTAGGAGGGCCTGGAAACACCATATATTTT
-,once,TRBJ2-3,TRBV22-1,CPGSALPGDWSTDTQYF,TGTCCTGGGAGCGCACTGCCAGGGGATTGGAGCACAGATACGCAGTATTTT
-,-,TRBJ2-7,TRBV5-1,CASSVQGYEQYF,TGCGCCAGCAGCGTACAGGGCTACGAGCAGTACTTC
-,-,TRBJ2-7,TRBV7-2,CASSSPGHTYEQYF,TGTGCCAGCAGCTCTCCGGGACATACCTACGAGCAGTACTTC
TRBD1,-,TRBJ1-5,TRBV19,CASKIGDRGAQPQHF,TGTGCCAGTAAGATCGGCGACAGGGGGGCTCAGCCCCAGCATTTT
TRBD2,-,TRBJ2-5,TRBV7-2,CASRRRLAGTQETQYF,TGTGCCAGCAGACGTCGACTAGCGGGGACCCAAGAGACCCAGTACTTC
-,-,TRBJ2-7,TRBV4-3,CASSRGTYPDYEQYF,TGCGCCAGCAGCCGAGGCACCTACCCCGACTACGAGCAGTACTTC
-,-,TRBJ2-3,TRBV5-5,CASSPDPTTSTDTQYF,TGTGCCAGCAGCCCGGATCCCACTACTAGCACAGATACGCAGTATTTT
TRBD1,few,TRBJ2-7,TRBV10-1,CASSGSGTGINEQYF,TGCGCCAGCAGTGGCTCCGGGACAGGTATCAACGAGCAGTACTTC
-,-,TRBJ2-5,TRBV2,CASSGMGETQYF,TGTGCCAGCAGTGGGATGGGCGAGACCCAGTACTTC
-,-,TRBJ1-1,TRBV9,CASSVEGRGTEAFF,TGTGCCAGCAGCGTAGAGGGGAGGGGGACTGAAGCTTTCTTT
-,-,TRBJ2-1,TRBV9,CASSVEQPDHEQFF,TGTGCCAGCAGCGTGGAACAGCCAGACCATGAGCAGTTCTTC
-,once,TRBJ1-6,TRBV2,CASSLRASNSPLHF,TGTGCCAGCAGCCTCAGGGCCTCCAATTCACCCCTCCACTTT
-,-,TRBJ1-4,TRBV6-1,CASSVFSKGEKLFF,TGTGCCAGCAGTGTGTTCAGTAAGGGGGAAAAACTGTTTTTT
TRBD1,-,TRBJ1-6,TRBV7-2,CASSLVGTGNSPLHF,TGTGCCAGCAGCTTAGTCGGGACAGGGAATTCACCCCTCCACTTT
-,-,TRBJ2-3,TRBV5-1,CASSLGTATDTQYF,TGCGCCAGCAGCTTGGGTACAGCCACAGATACGCAGTATTTT
TRBD1,-,TRBJ1-2,TRBV6-5,CASRPGTGLIGYTF,TGTGCCAGCAGGCCCGGGACAGGACTTATCGGCTACACCTTC